These 21 T cell receptor beta chains were sequenced from one sample in a study of shared clonotypes between healthy human individuals (dated by TCRdb to 2020 to 2021). The library relied on the immunoSEQ multiplex PCR assay. TCRdb holds this immuneACCESS table with in-frame rearrangements only. Some clones are missing; in checked studies, unresolved V genes explain under half, and the rest has no known cause. In all, the sample holds about 530,000 clones, and less than 96% of those were seen once. The leading ten clones occupy 0.06% of the sample. The sample was naive CD4+ T cells sorted from blood. According to the study, the label for this sample's cell subset or site signals: CD45RA+ positively selected. The receptors derive from a woman in her thirties in good health.

The chain has TRBV6-6 and TRBJ2-2; 7 nucleotides agree with TRBD1. Looked up from germline, CDR1 is MNHNY and CDR2 is SVGAGI (reference sequence). This CDR3 has 14 residues. J was trimmed by 1 base and V by 6 bases; bases with no gene match: 2. Written as DNA, the CDR3 is TGTGCCAGCAGCCGGGACAGGAACACCGGGGAGCTGTTTTTT. Amino acid sequence: CASSRDRNTGELFF.

The rearrangement uses TRBV9 and TRBJ2-2; tentatively, D is TRBD2 (6 bases). The V end was cut by 3 bases, the J end by 3 bases, with 18 bases between. The CDR3 is 17 residues long. Germline values: CDR1 SGDLS, CDR2 YYNGEE. The CDR3 nucleotides are TGTGCCAGCAGCGGTAGGAGTAAGGAGGGTGACACCGGGGAGCTGTTTTTT. This translates into CASSGRSKEGDTGELFF.

CDR3 in DNA: TGTGCCAGCAGTTTCGCCGGGACAGGGACGGACATTCAGTACTTC. Its translation is CASSFAGTGTDIQYF. This sequence joins TRBV28 and TRBJ2-4; 9 positions agree with TRBD1. The CDR3 is 15 amino acids. The germline V gene has CDR1 MDHEN and CDR2 SYDVKM. The J segment lost 8 bases and the V segment lost 3 bases, leaving 8 bases of the junction unmatched.

The chain recombines TRBV6-5 with TRBJ2-5; D gene ambiguous. This CDR3 is 12 amino acids long. The V gene's germline CDR1 is MNHEY and CDR2 SVGAGI. V lost 5 bases and J 4 bases, leaving 8 bases between the germline ends. CDR3 DNA sequence: TGTGCCAGCAGTAGGAATTCAGAGACCCAGTACTTC. Its translation: CASSRNSETQYF.

V is TRBV19 and J is TRBJ1-5; D is undetermined. CDR3 length: 16 amino acids. The germline gives CDR1 LNHDA, CDR2 SQIVND (reference sequence). Trimming removed 0 bases from V and 0 bases from J, with 9 bases in between. CDR3 sequence (DNA): TGTGCCAGTAGTATAGATCTAGTAAATAGCAATCAGCCCCAGCATTTT. This codes for CASSIDLVNSNQPQHF.

The gene calls are TRBV5-1 and TRBJ2-3; unclear D gene. CDR3 length: 12 residues. Between the trimmed V and J ends, which lost 5 bases and 2 bases, there was a span of 6 bases. The V gene's germline CDR1 is SGHRS and CDR2 YFSETQ. The chain's CDR3 is CASRTHTDTQYF. The CDR3 DNA sequence: TGCGCCAGCAGAACTCACACAGATACGCAGTATTTT.

The gene calls are TRBV9 and TRBJ2-3; D possibly corresponds to TRBD1 (5 bases). This CDR3 spans 13 amino acids. The germline V and J ends were trimmed by 4 bases and 2 bases, with 8 bases remaining between them. The germline V gene encodes CDR1 SGDLS and CDR2 YYNGEE. In nucleotides, the CDR3 is TGTGCCAGCAGCATGGACACCACAGATACGCAGTATTTT. Encoded protein: CASSMDTTDTQYF.

The chain carries TRBV5-1 and TRBJ2-7; D uncertain. The CDR3 loop spans 11 amino acids. CDR1 and CDR2 (germline): SGHRS, YFSETQ. V gave up 7 bases and J gave up 4 bases, with 9 bases separating them. The CDR3 sequence: CASSGPYEQYF. DNA of the CDR3: TGCGCCAGCTCTGGGCCTTACGAGCAGTACTTC.

The chain links TRBV28 to TRBJ1-2, with D unclear. CDR3 size: 14 residues. Germline CDR1 is MDHEN and CDR2 is SYDVKM. Trimming removed 7 bases at V and 4 bases at J, with 16 bases between. Here the CDR3 reads CASITHLESYGYTF. In DNA, the CDR3 is TGTGCCAGCATTACCCACCTGGAGAGCTATGGCTACACCTTC.

This sequence joins TRBV10-3 and TRBJ1-5; TRBD1 is a possible D gene (5 bases). Between the trimmed V and J ends, which lost 3 bases and 0 bases, there was a span of 9 bases. Germline V gene lookup returns CDR1 ENHRY and CDR2 SYGVKD. This CDR3 has 15 residues. CDR3 DNA sequence: TGTGCCATCAGTGAAGGAGACAGTAGCAATCAGCCCCAGCATTTT. Its translation is CAISEGDSSNQPQHF.

V is TRBV4-1 and J is TRBJ1-5; possibly TRBD1 for D (6 bases). Germline V lookup: CDR1 MGHRA, CDR2 YSYEKL. The CDR3 contains 14 residues. V shed 4 bases and J shed 9 bases, with 16 bases lying between them. The CDR3 DNA follows: TGCGCCAGCAGCCGCCGACAGACCAGGGGGCCCCAGCATTTT. Translation gives CASSRRQTRGPQHF.

The chain couples TRBV28 to TRBJ2-4; D is possibly TRBD1 (5 bases). The ends were cut back, 2 bases at V and 4 bases at J, with 21 bases in the middle. The CDR3 runs 18 residues. Germline CDR1 and CDR2: MDHEN and SYDVKM. The CDR3 coding sequence is TGTGCCAGCAGTTTAGAGCGAGGCTTCCGACAGACAAAAAACATTCAGTACTTC. It translates to CASSLERGFRQTKNIQYF.

This sequence joins TRBV7-9 and TRBJ2-5; 8 bases are a match to TRBD1. Germline V lookup: CDR1 SEHNR, CDR2 FQNEAQ (reference sequence). V dropped 1 base and J dropped 7; count of bases not matched to a gene: 8. This CDR3 has 15 amino acids. The CDR3 nucleotides are TGTGCCAGCAGCTTAGGGACAGGGACCGGAGGGACCCAGTACTTC. It yields the protein CASSLGTGTGGTQYF.

The chain carries TRBV18 and TRBJ1-1; D possibly corresponds to TRBD1 (5 bases). Trimming took 4 bases from V and 8 from J, leaving 8 bases between them. Germline CDR1 reads KGHSH; CDR2 reads LQKENI. The length of the CDR3 is 11 residues. CDR3 DNA sequence: TGTGCCAGCTCACAAGGACAAGAAGCTTTCTTT. Protein product: CASSQGQEAFF. The full variable domain, rest sourced from reference TRBV18 and TRBJ1-1, is NAGVMQNPRHLVRRRGQEARLRCSPMKGHSHVYWYRQLPEEGLKFMVYLQKENIIDESGMPKERFSAEFPKEGPSILRIQQVVRGDSAAYFCASSQGQEAFFGQGTRLTVV.

The CDR3 loop reads CASSEGEGVRLFF. CDR3 nucleotides: TGTGCCAGCAGTGAAGGGGAGGGTGTTCGGTTGTTTTTT. The V gene is TRBV6-1, the J gene TRBJ1-4; D gene unclear. In germline, CDR1 is MNHNS, CDR2 SASEGT. With 1 base removed from V and 15 bases from J, the gap between germline ends came to 15 bases. The CDR3 spans 13 residues.

The rearrangement joins TRBV2 to TRBJ2-3; 8 positions agree with TRBD1. The CDR3 sequence is 16 residues long. The germline CDR1 and CDR2 sequences are SNHLY and FYNNEI. J gave up 2 bases and V 4 bases, and 8 bases lay outside the gene matches. CDR3 sequence (DNA): TGTGCCAGCAGTGGCCCCGTGGACAGGGTCACAGATACGCAGTATTTT. Its protein product is CASSGPVDRVTDTQYF. Full variable domain (outside the CDR3, taken from reference TRBV2 and TRBJ2-3): EPEVTQTPSHQVTQMGQEVILRCVPISNHLYFYWYRQILGQKVEFLVSFYNNEISEKSEIFDDQFSVERPDGSNFTLKIRSTKLEDSAMYFCASSGPVDRVTDTQYFGPGTRLTVL.

The V and J genes are TRBV20-1 and TRBJ2-1; D call uncertain. In germline, CDR1 is DFQATT, CDR2 SNEGSKA (reference sequence). V lost 6 bases and J lost 2, with 5 bases in between. The CDR3 runs 11 residues. CDR3 sequence reads: CSAVPYNEQFF. The CDR3 DNA sequence: TGCAGTGCAGTCCCCTACAATGAGCAGTTCTTC.

J is TRBJ2-7 and V is TRBV10-1; D may match TRBD1 or TRBD2 (5 bases each). CDR3 size: 14 residues. With 2 bases removed from V and 5 bases from J, the gap between germline ends came to 13 bases. Per the germline V gene, CDR1 is WNHNN and CDR2 is SYGVQD (reference sequence). CDR3 coding DNA: TGCGCCAGCAGTGAGGGGACCGTTCCCCACGAGCAGTACTTC. This codes for CASSEGTVPHEQYF.

The chain links TRBV5-6 to TRBJ1-2; 8 bases fit TRBD1. Germline lookup yields CDR1 SGHDT and CDR2 YYEEEE. The CDR3 spans 12 residues. The V and J ends lost 3 bases and 8 bases, in that order; junction bases with no gene match: 3. The CDR3 reads CASSWTGQGYTF. The CDR3 nucleotides read TGTGCCAGCAGCTGGACAGGGCAAGGCTACACCTTC.

The chain has TRBV18 and TRBJ2-3; D might be TRBD1 (7 bases). From germline, CDR1 is KGHSH and CDR2 LQKENI. This CDR3 spans 12 amino acids. The V gene lost 5 bases and the J gene lost 14 bases, with 17 bases spanning the gap. CDR3 sequence reads: CASSIQGGAAYF. DNA of the CDR3: TGTGCCAGCTCAATCCAGGGGGGAGCTGCGTATTTT.

V gene TRBV28 combines with J gene TRBJ2-1; 12 bases align to TRBD2. The CDR3 is 15 residues long. CDR1 is MDHEN and CDR2 is SYDVKM in the germline V gene. The junction had 3 bases not matched to a gene; V was cut back by 0 bases and J by 9 bases. CDR3 protein: CASSLWTSGSGEQFF. In nucleotides, the CDR3 is TGTGCCAGCAGTTTATGGACTAGCGGGAGTGGTGAGCAGTTCTTC.